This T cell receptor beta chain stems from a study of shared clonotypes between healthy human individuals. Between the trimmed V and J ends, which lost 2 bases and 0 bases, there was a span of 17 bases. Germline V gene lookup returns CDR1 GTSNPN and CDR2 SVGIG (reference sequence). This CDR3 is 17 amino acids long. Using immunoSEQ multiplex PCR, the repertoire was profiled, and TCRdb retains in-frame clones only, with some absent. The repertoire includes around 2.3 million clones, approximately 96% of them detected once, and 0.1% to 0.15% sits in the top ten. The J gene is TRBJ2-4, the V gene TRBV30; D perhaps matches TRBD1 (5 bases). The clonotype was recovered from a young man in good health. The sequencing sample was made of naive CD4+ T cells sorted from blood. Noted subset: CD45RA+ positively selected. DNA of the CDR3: TGTGCCTGGAGTACTACAAGGGGCAGCTTAGCCAAAAACATTCAGTACTTC. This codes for CAWSTTRGSLAKNIQYF. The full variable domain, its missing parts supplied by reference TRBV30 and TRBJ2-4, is SQTIHQWPATLVQPVGSPLSLECTVEGTSNPNLYWYRQAAGRGLQLLFYSVGIGQISSEVPQNLSASRPQDRQFILSSKKLLLSDSGFYLCAWSTTRGSLAKNIQYFGAGTRLSVL.